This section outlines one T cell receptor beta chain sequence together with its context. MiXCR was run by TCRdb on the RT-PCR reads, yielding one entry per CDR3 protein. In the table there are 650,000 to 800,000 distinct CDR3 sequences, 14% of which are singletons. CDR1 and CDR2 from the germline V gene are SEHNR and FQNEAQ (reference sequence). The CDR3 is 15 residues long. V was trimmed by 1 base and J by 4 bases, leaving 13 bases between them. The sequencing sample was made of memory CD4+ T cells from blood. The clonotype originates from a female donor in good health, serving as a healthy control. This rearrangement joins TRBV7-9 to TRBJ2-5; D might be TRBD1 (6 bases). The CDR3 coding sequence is TGTGCCAGCAGCTTAGGACAGGCTCGGGTAGAGACCCAGTACTTC. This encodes CASSLGQARVETQYF.